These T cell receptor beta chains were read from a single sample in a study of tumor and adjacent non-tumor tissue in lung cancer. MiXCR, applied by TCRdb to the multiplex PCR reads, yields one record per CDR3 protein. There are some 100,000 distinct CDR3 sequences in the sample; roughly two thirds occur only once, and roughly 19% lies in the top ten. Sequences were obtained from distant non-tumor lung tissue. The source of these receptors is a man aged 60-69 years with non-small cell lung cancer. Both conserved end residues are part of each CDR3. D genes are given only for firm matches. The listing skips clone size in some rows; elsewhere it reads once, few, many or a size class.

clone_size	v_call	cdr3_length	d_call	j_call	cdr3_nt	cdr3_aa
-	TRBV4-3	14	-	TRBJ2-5	TGTGCCAGCAGCCAAGATTTGTACCGAGAGACCCAGTACTTC	CASSQDLYRETQYF
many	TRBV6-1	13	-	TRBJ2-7	TGTGCCAGCAGTGTCAGCCTCTCCTACGAGCAGTACTTC	CASSVSLSYEQYF
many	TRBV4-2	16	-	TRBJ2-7	TGTGCCAGCAGCCAAGAAGGTGGCTCTCGCGGGGACGAGCAGTACTTC	CASSQEGGSRGDEQYF
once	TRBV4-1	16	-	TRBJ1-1	TGCGCCAGCACCCAAGTTCGGACTCCCCGGAACACTGAAGCTTTCTTT	CASTQVRTPRNTEAFF
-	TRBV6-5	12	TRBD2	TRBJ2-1	TGTACTAGCAGTCAGACTAGCGGTGAGCAGTTCTTC	CTSSQTSGEQFF
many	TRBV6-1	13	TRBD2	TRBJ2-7	TGTGCCAGCAGTGAATTGGCGGGGGGTCCAACGTACTTC	CASSELAGGPTYF
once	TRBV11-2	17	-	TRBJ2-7	TGTGCCAGCAGCAAACACCTTGCAGGGCTACCGTCCTACGAGCAGTACTTC	CASSKHLAGLPSYEQYF
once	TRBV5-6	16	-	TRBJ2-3	TGTGTCAGCAGCTTAGCCGGGCCCGCATACCTAGATACGCAGTATTTT	CVSSLAGPAYLDTQYF
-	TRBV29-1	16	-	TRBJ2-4	TGCAGCGTTGAAGACTTAGATAGCTGGAGTGAAAACATTCAGTACTTC	CSVEDLDSWSENIQYF
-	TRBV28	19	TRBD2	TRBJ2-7	TGTGCCAGCAGGGATAGTGGACTAGCGGGATGTCAGACCCTCTACGAGCAGTACTTC	CASRDSGLAGCQTLYEQYF
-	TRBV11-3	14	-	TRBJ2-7	TGTGCCAGCAGCGCCGGTAGGAGTTTCTATGAGCAGTACTTC	CASSAGRSFYEQYF
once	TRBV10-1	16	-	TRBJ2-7	TGCGCCAGCAGTGAGTCCTCGTGGGGGGCACCTTTCGTGCAGTATTTC	CASSESSWGAPFVQYF
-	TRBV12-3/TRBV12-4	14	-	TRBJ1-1	TGTGCCAGCTGCCCGACTGGAGTGAACACTGAAGCTTCCTTT	CASCPTGVNTEASF
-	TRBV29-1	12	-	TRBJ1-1	TGCAGCGCTAAGCGGGGTGCGACTGAAGCTTTCTTT	CSAKRGATEAFF